This TCR beta chain is drawn from a study of T cell clones after liver transplantation. Across the whole study: A pre-transplant mixed lymphocyte reaction with TCRbeta sequencing defined graft-donor-reactive clones followed in post-transplant blood. Samples came pre-transplant, pre-randomization before withdrawal, and post-randomization after withdrawal ended.

This clone appeared a single time. The antigen remains unidentified. Produced via immunoSEQ multiplex PCR; TCRdb's table is partial and in-frame only. The sample includes roughly 80,000 clones, roughly 80% seen only once; the top ten take more than 0.45%. Study-wide results and caveats: Post-transplant, graft-donor-reactive CD4 TCRbeta sequences in blood dropped significantly in most of the 8 subjects.

Germline V gene sequence: CDR1 LNHDA, CDR2 SQIVND (reference sequence). The CDR3 extends over 15 amino acids. Trimming removed 3 bases from V and 2 bases from J, with 14 bases in between. Sorting of unstimulated PBMCs yielded separate CD3+CD4+ and CD3+CD8+ fractions. The V and J genes are TRBV19 and TRBJ2-7, with D possibly being TRBD1 (5 bases). This material consisted of CD4+ T cells from blood, taken 45 to 46 months after liver transplant. The receptor was isolated from a human patient who received a liver transplant. Certain T cells may be donor cells from the graft. CDR3 sequence (DNA): TGTGCCAGTAGTATTTGGGGCGGTAGTGCCTACGAGCAGTACTTC. Translated: CASSIWGGSAYEQYF.